These T cell receptor beta chains were read from a single sample in a study of T cells in Graves' hyperthyroidism and ophthalmopathy. TCRdb fed the multiplex PCR reads into MiXCR, producing one record per CDR3 protein. The sample shows more than 250,000 distinct CDR3 sequences, about 15% of them seen only once. Material: blood. These receptor sequences come from a woman aged 50 to 60 with Graves' hyperthyroidism that later progressed to Graves' ophthalmopathy. Each CDR3 is given with its conserved first and last residue. Fields, in order: clone size, J gene, D gene, V gene, CDR3 DNA, CDR3 protein. D genes are given only for firm matches. Clone size appears in some rows only: once, few, many, or a class for an expanded clone.

many,TRBJ2-7,-,TRBV7-2,TGTGCCAGCAGTCTATATGTTGACTTCTACGAGCAGTACTTC,CASSLYVDFYEQYF
-,TRBJ2-4,TRBD1,TRBV6-9,TGTGCCAGCAGTTCCGGGACAGGTTTAGCCAAAAACATTCAGTACTTC,CASSSGTGLAKNIQYF
many,TRBJ1-5,TRBD1,TRBV2,TGTGCCAGCAGTGTTGGACAGGGTGAACAGCCCCAGCATTTT,CASSVGQGEQPQHF
-,TRBJ2-1,TRBD2,TRBV20-1,TGCAAGGCTGTAGCGGGAGGGAACAATGAGCAGTTCTTC,CKAVAGGNNEQFF
many,TRBJ2-7,TRBD2,TRBV28,TGTGCCAGTAGAGCGGGGGTCGAGCAGTACTTC,CASRAGVEQYF
many,TRBJ1-2,-,TRBV29-1,TGCAGCGCCCTTCCCTCGGAGAACTATGGCTACACCTTC,CSALPSENYGYTF
many,TRBJ2-7,-,TRBV11-2,TGTGCCAGCAGCAGCTCCCTGCGGGGACAGTTAAACGAGCAGTACTTC,CASSSSLRGQLNEQYF
few,TRBJ2-5,-,TRBV7-9,TGTGCCAGCAGCTTTGAGCGCCCCGAGACCCAGTACTTC,CASSFERPETQYF
many,TRBJ2-2,-,TRBV27,TGTGCCAGCAGTTTCGGCCTCTCTCCATATATCGCCACCGGGGAGCTGTTTTTT,CASSFGLSPYIATGELFF
many,TRBJ2-2,-,TRBV19,TGTGCCAGTAAGACGCGCCAGGGCGCCGGGGAGCTGTTTTTT,CASKTRQGAGELFF